This T cell receptor (beta chain) derives from a study of blood T cell repertoires in COVID-19. Germline V gene lookup returns CDR1 LNHDA and CDR2 SQIVND (reference sequence). The CDR3 consists of 12 residues. Between the trimmed V and J ends, which lost 5 bases and 1 base, there was a span of 5 bases. Clones were read by immunoSEQ multiplex PCR, and TCRdb kept only the in-frame ones, dropping some. In the table there are fewer than 150,000 clones, around 83% of which are singletons. Input material: peripheral blood. This clonotype was sampled from a woman at least 80 years old with acute or convalescent COVID-19. The V call is TRBV19, the J call TRBJ1-1; D ambiguous. In DNA, the CDR3 is TGTGCCAGTAGTCTGGCGAACACTGAAGCTTTCTTT. It specifies CASSLANTEAFF.